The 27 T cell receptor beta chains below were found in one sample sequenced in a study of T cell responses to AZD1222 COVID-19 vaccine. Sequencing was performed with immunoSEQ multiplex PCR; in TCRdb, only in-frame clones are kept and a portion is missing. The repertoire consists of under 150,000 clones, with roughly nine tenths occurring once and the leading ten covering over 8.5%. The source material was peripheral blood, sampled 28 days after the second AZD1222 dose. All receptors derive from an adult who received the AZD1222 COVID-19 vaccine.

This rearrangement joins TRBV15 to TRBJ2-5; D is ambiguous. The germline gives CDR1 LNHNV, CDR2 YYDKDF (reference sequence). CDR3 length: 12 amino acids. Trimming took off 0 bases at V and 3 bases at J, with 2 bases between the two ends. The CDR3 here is CATSREEETQYF. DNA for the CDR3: TGTGCCACCAGCAGAGAGGAAGAGACCCAGTACTTC.

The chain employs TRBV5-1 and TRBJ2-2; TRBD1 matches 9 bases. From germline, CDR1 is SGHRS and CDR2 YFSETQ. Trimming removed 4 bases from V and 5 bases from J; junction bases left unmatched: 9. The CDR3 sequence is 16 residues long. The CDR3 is CASSTGTGRLTGELFF. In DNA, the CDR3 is TGCGCCAGCAGCACCGGGACAGGGAGACTAACCGGGGAGCTGTTTTTT.

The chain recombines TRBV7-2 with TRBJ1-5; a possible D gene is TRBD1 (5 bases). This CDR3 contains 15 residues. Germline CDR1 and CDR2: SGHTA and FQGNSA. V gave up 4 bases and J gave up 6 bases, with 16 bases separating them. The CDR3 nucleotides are TGTGCCAGCAGCTACGCCCTACAGGTGGGTCAGCCCCAGCATTTT. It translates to CASSYALQVGQPQHF.

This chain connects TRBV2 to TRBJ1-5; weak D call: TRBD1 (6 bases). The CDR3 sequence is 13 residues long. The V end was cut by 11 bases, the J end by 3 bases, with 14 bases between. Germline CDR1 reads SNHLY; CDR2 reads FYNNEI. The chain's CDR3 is CASEAGVNQPQHF. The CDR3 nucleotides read TGTGCCTCAGAGGCAGGGGTCAATCAGCCCCAGCATTTT.

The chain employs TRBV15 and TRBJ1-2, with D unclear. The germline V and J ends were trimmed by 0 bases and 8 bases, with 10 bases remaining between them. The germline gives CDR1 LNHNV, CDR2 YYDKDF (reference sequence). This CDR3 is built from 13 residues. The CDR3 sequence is CATSRDGFWGYTF. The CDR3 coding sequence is TGTGCCACCAGCAGAGATGGCTTTTGGGGCTACACCTTC. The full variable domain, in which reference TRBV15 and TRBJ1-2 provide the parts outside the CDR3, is DAMVIQNPRYQVTQFGKPVTLSCSQTLNHNVMYWYQQKSSQAPKLLFHYYDKDFNNEADTPDNFQSRRPNTSFCFLDIRSPGLGDTAMYLCATSRDGFWGYTFGSGTRLTVV.

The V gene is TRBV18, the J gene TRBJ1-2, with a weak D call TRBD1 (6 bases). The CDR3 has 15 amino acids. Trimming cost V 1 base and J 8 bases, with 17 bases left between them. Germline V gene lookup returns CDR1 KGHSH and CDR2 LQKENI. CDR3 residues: CASSPRDGRGGGYTF. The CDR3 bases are TGTGCCAGCTCACCACGAGATGGCAGGGGAGGCGGCTACACCTTC. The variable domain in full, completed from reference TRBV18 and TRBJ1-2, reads NAGVMQNPRHLVRRRGQEARLRCSPMKGHSHVYWYRQLPEEGLKFMVYLQKENIIDESGMPKERFSAEFPKEGPSILRIQQVVRGDSAAYFCASSPRDGRGGGYTFGSGTRLTVV.

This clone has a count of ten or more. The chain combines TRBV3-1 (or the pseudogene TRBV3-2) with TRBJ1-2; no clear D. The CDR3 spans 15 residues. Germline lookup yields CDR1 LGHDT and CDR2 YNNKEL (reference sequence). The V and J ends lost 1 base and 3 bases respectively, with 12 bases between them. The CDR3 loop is CASSQGPDRYYGYTF. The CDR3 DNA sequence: TGTGCCAGCAGCCAAGGGCCTGATCGATACTATGGCTACACCTTC.

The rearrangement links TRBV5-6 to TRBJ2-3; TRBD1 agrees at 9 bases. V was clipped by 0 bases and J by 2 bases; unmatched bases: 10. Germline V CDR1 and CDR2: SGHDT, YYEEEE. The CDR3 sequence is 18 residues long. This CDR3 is CASSLEVWDREDTDTQYF. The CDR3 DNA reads TGTGCCAGCAGCTTGGAGGTCTGGGACAGGGAAGACACAGATACGCAGTATTTT.

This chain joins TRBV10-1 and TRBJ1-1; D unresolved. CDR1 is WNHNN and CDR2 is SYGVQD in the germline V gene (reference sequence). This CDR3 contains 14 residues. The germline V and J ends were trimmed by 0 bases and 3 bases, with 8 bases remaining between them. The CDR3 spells CASSESVGYTEAFF. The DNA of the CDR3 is TGCGCCAGCAGTGAGTCGGTGGGGTACACTGAAGCTTTCTTT.

The CDR3 sequence: CASSWSGTGGEKLFF. The CDR3, as DNA: TGCGCCAGCAGCTGGTCCGGGACAGGAGGTGAAAAACTGTTTTTT. The chain uses TRBV5-1 and TRBJ1-4; 8 nucleotides align to TRBD1. Germline CDR1 is SGHRS and CDR2 is YFSETQ. The CDR3 extends over 15 amino acids. Trimming at V came to 3 bases and at J to 7 bases, leaving 8 bases not matched to a gene.

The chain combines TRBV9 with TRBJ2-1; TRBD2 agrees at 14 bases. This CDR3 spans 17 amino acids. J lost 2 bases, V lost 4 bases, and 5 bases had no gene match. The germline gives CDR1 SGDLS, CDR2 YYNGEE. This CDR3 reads CASSPGTSGGPYNEQFF. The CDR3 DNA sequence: TGTGCCAGCAGCCCAGGGACTAGCGGGGGCCCCTACAATGAGCAGTTCTTC.

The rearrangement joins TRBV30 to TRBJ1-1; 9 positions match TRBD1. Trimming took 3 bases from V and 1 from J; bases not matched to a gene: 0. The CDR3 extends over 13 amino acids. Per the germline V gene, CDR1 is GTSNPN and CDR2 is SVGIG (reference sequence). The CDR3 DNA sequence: TGTGCCTGGAGGGGACAGGGGAACACTGAAGCTTTCTTT. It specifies CAWRGQGNTEAFF.

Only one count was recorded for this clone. The CDR3 nucleotides read TGTGCCAGCAGCCCCGGACAGTTTAGCAATCAGCCCCAGCATTTT. It is translated as CASSPGQFSNQPQHF. The chain uses TRBV6-6 and TRBJ1-5; tentative D call: TRBD1 (6 bases). CDR1 MNHNY and CDR2 SVGAGI come from the germline V gene (reference sequence). This CDR3 spans 15 amino acids. Between the trimmed V and J ends, which lost 6 bases and 0 bases, there was a span of 12 bases.

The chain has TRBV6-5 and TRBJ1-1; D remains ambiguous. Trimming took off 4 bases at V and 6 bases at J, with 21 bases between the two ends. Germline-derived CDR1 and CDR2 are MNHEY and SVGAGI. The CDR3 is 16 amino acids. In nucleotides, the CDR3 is TGTGCCAGCAGTTCCTGGTCTTCGGGAGGAGGTTCTGAAGCTTTCTTT. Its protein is CASSSWSSGGGSEAFF.

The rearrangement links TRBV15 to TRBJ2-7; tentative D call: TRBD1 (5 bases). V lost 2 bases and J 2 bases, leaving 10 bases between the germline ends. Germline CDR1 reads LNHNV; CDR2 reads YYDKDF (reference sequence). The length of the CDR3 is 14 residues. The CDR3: CATSRLQAPYEQYF. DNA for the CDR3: TGTGCCACCAGCAGATTACAGGCTCCCTACGAGCAGTACTTC.

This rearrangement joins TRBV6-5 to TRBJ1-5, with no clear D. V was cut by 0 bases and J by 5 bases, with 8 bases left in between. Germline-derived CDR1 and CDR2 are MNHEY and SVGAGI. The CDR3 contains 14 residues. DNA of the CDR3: TGTGCCAGCAGTTACTCGGGGTTCGATCAGCCCCAGCATTTT. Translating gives CASSYSGFDQPQHF.

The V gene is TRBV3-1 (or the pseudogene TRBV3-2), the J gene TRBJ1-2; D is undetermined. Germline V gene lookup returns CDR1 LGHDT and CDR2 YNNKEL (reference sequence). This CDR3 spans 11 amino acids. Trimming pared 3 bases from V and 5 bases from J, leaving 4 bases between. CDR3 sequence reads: CASSQDYGYTF. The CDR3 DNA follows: TGTGCCAGCAGCCAGGATTATGGCTACACCTTC.

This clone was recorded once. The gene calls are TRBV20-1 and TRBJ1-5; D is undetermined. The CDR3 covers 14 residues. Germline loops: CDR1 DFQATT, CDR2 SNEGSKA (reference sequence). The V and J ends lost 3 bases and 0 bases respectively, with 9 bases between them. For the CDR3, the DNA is TGCAGTGCTAGTCAACACCTTAGCAATCAGCCCCAGCATTTT. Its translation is CSASQHLSNQPQHF.

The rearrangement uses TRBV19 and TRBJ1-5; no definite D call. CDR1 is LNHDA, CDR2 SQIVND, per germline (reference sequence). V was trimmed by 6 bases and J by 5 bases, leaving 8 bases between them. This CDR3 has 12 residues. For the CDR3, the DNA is TGTGCCAGTAGCCCCCTGGATCAGCCCCAGCATTTT. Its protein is CASSPLDQPQHF.

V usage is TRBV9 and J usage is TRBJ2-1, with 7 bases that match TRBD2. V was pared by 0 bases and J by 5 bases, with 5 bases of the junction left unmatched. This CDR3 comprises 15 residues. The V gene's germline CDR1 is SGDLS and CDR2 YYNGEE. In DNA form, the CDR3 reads TGTGCCAGCAGCGTAGCGGCAGGGAGGGACAATGAGCAGTTCTTC. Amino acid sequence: CASSVAAGRDNEQFF. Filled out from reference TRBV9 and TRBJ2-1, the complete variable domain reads DSGVTQTPKHLITATGQRVTLRCSPRSGDLSVYWYQQSLDQGLQFLIQYYNGEERAKGNILERFSAQQFPDLHSELNLSSLELGDSALYFCASSVAAGRDNEQFFGPGTRLTVL.

The CDR3 DNA is TGTGCCACCAGCAGAGATCTCCAGGGCACTGGAAACACCATATATTTT. Translating it yields CATSRDLQGTGNTIYF. This chain links TRBV15 with TRBJ1-3, with a tentative D call TRBD1 (5 bases). CDR3 length: 16 residues. Trimming cost V 0 bases and J 2 bases, with 11 bases left between them. CDR1 LNHNV and CDR2 YYDKDF come from the germline V gene (reference sequence).

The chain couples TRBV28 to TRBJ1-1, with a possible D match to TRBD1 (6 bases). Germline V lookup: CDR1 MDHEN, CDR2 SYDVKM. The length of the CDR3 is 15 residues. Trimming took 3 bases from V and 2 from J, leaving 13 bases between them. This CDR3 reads CASSFIRTANTEAFF. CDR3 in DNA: TGTGCCAGCAGTTTCATCAGGACAGCCAACACTGAAGCTTTCTTT.

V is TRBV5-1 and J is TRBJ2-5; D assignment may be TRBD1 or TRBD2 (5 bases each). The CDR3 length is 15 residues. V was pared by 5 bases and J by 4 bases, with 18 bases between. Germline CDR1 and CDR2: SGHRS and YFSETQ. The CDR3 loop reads CASSIEGRARETQYF. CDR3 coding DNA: TGCGCCAGCAGTATTGAGGGCAGGGCTAGAGAGACCCAGTACTTC.

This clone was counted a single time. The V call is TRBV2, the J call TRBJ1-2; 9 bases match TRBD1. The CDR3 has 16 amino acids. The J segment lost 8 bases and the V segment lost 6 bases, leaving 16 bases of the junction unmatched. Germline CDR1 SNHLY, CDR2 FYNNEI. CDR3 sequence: CASSASGLQGAEGYTF. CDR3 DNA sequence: TGTGCCAGCAGCGCATCGGGACTACAGGGGGCGGAGGGCTACACCTTC.

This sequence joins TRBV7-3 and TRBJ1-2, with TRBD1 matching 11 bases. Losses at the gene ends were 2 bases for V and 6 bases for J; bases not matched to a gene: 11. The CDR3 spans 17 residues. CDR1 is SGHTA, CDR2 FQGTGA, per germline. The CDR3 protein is CASSLSATDRGPHGYTF. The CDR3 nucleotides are TGTGCCAGCAGCTTATCCGCCACGGACAGGGGGCCTCATGGCTACACCTTC.

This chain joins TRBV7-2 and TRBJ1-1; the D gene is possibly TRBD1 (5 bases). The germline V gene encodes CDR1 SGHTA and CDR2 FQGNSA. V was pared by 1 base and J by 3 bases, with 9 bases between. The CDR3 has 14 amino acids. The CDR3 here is CASSLGGRDTEAFF. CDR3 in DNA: TGTGCCAGCAGCTTAGGGGGCAGGGACACTGAAGCTTTCTTT.

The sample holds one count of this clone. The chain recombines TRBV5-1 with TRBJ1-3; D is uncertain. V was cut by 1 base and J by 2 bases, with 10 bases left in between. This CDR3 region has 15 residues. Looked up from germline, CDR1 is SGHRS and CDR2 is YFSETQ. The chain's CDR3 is CASSLLAVPGNTIYF. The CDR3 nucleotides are TGCGCCAGCAGCTTGCTCGCAGTTCCTGGAAACACCATATATTTT. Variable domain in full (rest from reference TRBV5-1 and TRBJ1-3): KAGVTQTPRYLIKTRGQQVTLSCSPISGHRSVSWYQQTPGQGLQFLFEYFSETQRNKGNFPGRFSGRQFSNSRSEMNVSTLELGDSALYLCASSLLAVPGNTIYFGEGSWLTVV.